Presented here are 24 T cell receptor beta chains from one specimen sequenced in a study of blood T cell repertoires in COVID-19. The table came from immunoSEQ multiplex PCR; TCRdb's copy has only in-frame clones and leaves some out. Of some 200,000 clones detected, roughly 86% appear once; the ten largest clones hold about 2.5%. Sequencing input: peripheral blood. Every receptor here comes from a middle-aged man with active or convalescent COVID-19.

In DNA, the CDR3 is TGTGCCAGCAGTGAAGCAGGGGGCAACAATCAGCCCCAGCATTTT. Translated, it gives CASSEAGGNNQPQHF. V is TRBV25-1 and J is TRBJ1-5; 8 bases are a match to TRBD1. This CDR3 comprises 15 residues. V trimming: 2 bases; J trimming: 3 bases; junction bases outside the gene matches: 3. Germline CDR1 is MGHDK and CDR2 is SYGVNS.

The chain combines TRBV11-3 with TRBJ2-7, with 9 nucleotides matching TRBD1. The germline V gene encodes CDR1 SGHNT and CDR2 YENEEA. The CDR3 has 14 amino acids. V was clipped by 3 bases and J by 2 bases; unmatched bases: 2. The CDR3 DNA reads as TGTGCCAGCAGCTTGACAGGGGGGGCCTACGAGCAGTACTTC. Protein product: CASSLTGGAYEQYF.

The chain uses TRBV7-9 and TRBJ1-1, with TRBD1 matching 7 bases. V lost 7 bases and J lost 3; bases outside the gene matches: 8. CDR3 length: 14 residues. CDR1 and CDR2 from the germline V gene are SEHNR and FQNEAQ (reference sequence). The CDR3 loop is CASKKTGSDTEAFF. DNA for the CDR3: TGTGCCAGCAAGAAGACAGGGTCGGACACTGAAGCTTTCTTT.

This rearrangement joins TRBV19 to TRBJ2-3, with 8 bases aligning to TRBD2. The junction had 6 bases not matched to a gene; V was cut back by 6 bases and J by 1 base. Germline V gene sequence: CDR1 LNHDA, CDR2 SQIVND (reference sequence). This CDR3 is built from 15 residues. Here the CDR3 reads CASSPSGGGTDTQYF. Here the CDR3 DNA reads TGTGCCAGTAGCCCCAGCGGGGGAGGCACAGATACGCAGTATTTT.

CDR3: CASTRLVSDTQYF. The CDR3 nucleotides read TGTGCCAGCACCCGACTAGTATCAGATACGCAGTATTTT. V usage is TRBV2 and J usage is TRBJ2-3; possible D gene TRBD2, 6 bases. This CDR3 contains 13 residues. V lost 7 bases, J lost 4 bases, and 12 bases lay in between. Germline CDR1 and CDR2: SNHLY and FYNNEI.

CDR3 nucleotide sequence: TGTGCCAGCAGTGGCCTGACTAGCGGAGGGACCGGGGAGCTGTTTTTT. Protein product: CASSGLTSGGTGELFF. The J gene is TRBJ2-2, the V gene TRBV6-1, with TRBD2 matching over 9 bases. Unmatched junction bases numbered 8, after V lost 4 bases and J lost 5 bases. Per germline, CDR1 MNHNS and CDR2 SASEGT. The CDR3 loop spans 16 amino acids.

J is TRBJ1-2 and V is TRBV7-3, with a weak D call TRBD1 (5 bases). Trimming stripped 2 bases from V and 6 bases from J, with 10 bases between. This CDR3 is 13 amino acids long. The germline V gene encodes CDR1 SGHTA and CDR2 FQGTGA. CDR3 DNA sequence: TGTGCCAGCAGCTTAGATCCGGGGGATGGCTACACCTTC. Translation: CASSLDPGDGYTF.

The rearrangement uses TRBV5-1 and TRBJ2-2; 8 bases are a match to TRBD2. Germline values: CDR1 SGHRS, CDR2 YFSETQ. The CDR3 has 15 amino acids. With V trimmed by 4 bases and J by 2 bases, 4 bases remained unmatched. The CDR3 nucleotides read TGCGCCAGCAGCCCAGCGGGGGTCAACACCGGGGAGCTGTTTTTT. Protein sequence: CASSPAGVNTGELFF.

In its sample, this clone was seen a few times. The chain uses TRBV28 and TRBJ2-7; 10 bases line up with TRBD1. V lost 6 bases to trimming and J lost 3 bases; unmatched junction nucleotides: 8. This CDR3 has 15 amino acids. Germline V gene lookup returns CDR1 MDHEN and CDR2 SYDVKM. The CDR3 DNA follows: TGTGCCAGCAGCTCTGGACAGGGGGTTTACTACGAGCAGTACTTC. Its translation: CASSSGQGVYYEQYF.

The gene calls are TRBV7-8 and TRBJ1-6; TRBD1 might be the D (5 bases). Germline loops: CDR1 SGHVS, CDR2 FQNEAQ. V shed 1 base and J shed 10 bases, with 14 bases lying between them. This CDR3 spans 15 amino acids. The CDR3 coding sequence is TGTGCCAGCAGCTTAGGGTCTGGGGGGGTCTCACCCCTCCACTTT. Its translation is CASSLGSGGVSPLHF.

As DNA, the CDR3 is TGTGCCAGCTCACCACAGGGGAAGGGCATGAACACTGAAGCTTTCTTT. It codes for CASSPQGKGMNTEAFF. The gene calls are TRBV18 and TRBJ1-1; a weak D match, TRBD1 (5 bases). The CDR3 totals 16 residues. Trimming removed 1 base at V and 0 bases at J, with 12 bases between. Germline V gives CDR1 KGHSH, CDR2 LQKENI.

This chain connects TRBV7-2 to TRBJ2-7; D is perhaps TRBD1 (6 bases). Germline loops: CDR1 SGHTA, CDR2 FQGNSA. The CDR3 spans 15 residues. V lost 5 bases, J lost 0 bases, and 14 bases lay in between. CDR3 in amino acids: CASSNQGTYSYEQYF. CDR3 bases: TGTGCCAGCAGCAATCAGGGGACGTACTCCTACGAGCAGTACTTC.

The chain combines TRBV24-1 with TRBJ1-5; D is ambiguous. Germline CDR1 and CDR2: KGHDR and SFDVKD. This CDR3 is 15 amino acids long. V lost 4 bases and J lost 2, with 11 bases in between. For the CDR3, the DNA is TGTGCCACCAGTGACCCCAGCGGGGGCAATCAGCCCCAGCATTTT. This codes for CATSDPSGGNQPQHF.

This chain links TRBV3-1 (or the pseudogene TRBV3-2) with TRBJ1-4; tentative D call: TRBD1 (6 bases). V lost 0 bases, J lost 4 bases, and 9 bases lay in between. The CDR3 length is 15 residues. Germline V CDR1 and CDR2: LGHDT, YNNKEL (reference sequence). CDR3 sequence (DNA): TGTGCCAGCAGCCAAGAGGGGGCGGTTAATGAAAAACTGTTTTTT. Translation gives CASSQEGAVNEKLFF.

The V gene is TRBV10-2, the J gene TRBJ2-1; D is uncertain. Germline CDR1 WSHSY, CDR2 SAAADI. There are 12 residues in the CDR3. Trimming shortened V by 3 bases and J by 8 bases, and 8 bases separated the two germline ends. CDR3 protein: CASSELVDEQFF. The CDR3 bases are TGCGCCAGCAGTGAACTCGTCGATGAGCAGTTCTTC.

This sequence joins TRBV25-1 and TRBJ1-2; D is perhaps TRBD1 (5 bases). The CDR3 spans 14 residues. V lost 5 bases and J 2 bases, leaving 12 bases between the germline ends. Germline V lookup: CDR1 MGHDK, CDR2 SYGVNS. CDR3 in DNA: TGTGCCAGCAGTCCAGGGCCTGCCAACTATGGCTACACCTTC. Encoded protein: CASSPGPANYGYTF.

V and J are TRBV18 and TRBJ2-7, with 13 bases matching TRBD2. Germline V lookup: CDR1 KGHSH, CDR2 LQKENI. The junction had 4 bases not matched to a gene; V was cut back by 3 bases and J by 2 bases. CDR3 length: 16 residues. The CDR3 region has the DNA TGTGCCAGCTCACCGGGACTAGCGGGGAAAACCTACGAGCAGTACTTC. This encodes CASSPGLAGKTYEQYF. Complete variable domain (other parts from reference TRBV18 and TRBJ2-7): NAGVMQNPRHLVRRRGQEARLRCSPMKGHSHVYWYRQLPEEGLKFMVYLQKENIIDESGMPKERFSAEFPKEGPSILRIQQVVRGDSAAYFCASSPGLAGKTYEQYFGPGTRLTVT.

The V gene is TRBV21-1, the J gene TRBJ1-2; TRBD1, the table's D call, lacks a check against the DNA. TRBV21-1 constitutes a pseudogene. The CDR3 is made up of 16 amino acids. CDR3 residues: CASSKKVSRTSYGYTF. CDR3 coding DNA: TGTGCCAGCAGCAAAAAAGTGTCCCGGACATCCTATGGCTACACCTTC.

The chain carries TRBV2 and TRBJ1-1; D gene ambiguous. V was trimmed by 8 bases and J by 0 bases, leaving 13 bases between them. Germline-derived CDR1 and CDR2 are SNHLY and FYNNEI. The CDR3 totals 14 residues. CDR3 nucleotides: TGTGCCAGCCGCCCCGGCGGAATGAACACTGAAGCTTTCTTT. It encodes CASRPGGMNTEAFF.

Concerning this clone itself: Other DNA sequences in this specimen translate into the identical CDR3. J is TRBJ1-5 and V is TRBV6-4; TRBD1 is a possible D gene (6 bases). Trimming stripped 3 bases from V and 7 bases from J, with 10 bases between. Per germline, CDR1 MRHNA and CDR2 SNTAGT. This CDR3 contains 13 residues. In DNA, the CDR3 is TGTGCCAGCAGTGAACAGGGTGGGCAGCCCCAGCATTTT. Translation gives CASSEQGGQPQHF.

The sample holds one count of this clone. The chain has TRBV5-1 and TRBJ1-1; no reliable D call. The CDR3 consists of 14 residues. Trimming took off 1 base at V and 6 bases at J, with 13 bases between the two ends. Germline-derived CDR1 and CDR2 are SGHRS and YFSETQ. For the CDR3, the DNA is TGCGCCAGCAGCTTGTTAACGAGCGGGTCTGAAGCTTTCTTT. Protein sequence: CASSLLTSGSEAFF.

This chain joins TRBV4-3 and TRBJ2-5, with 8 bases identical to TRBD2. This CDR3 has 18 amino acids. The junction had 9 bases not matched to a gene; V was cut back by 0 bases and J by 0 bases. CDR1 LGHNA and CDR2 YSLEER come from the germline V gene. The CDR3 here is CASSQDLARGGYQETQYF. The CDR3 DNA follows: TGCGCCAGCAGCCAAGATCTCGCTCGCGGGGGGTACCAAGAGACCCAGTACTTC.

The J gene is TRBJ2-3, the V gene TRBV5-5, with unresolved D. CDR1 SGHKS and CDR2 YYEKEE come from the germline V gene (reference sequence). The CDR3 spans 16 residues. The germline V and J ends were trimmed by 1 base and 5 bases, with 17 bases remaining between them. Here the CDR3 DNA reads TGTGCCAGCAGCTTGCTCCCAGGAACCTTGGGAGATACGCAGTATTTT. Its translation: CASSLLPGTLGDTQYF.

This CDR3 reads CASTKQGDYDGYTF. The CDR3 DNA reads as TGTGCCAGCACCAAACAGGGGGATTATGACGGCTACACCTTC. This chain uses TRBV6-5 with TRBJ1-2, with 8 positions matching TRBD1. The CDR3 spans 14 residues. Trimming cost V 7 bases and J 8 bases; bases outside gene matches: 12. Per germline, CDR1 MNHEY and CDR2 SVGAGI.